This is a list of T cell receptor beta chains from one sample in a study of cytomegalovirus exposure and HLA in healthy donors. The assay was immunoSEQ multiplex PCR, and TCRdb's table has in-frame clones only and misses some. The sample lists around 150,000 clones; 70% to 90% were seen once. Input material: PBMCs. The source is a young man in good health and CMV-seropositive. Both conserved end residues are part of each CDR3. The order of the fields is V gene, clone size, J gene, D gene, CDR3 DNA, CDR3 protein. A D gene is named only where the DNA matches it firmly. Clone size is stated in some rows and not others, as once, few, many or a class when expanded.

v_call: TRBV10-3; clone_size: many; j_call: TRBJ1-4; d_call: NA; cdr3_nt: TGTGCCATCAGTGTGCCAGGGACTAATGAAAAACTGTTTTTT; cdr3_aa: CAISVPGTNEKLFF
v_call: TRBV19; clone_size: NA; j_call: TRBJ2-5; d_call: TRBD2; cdr3_nt: TGTGCCAGTAGGTGGACTAGCGGGGGGCCAAGAGACACCCAGTACTTC; cdr3_aa: CASRWTSGGPRDTQYF
v_call: TRBV10-2; clone_size: NA; j_call: TRBJ2-1; d_call: TRBD2; cdr3_nt: TGCGCCAGCAGTGAGCGCCTTGTTACTAGCGGATACAATGAGCAGTTCTTC; cdr3_aa: CASSERLVTSGYNEQFF
v_call: TRBV7-9; clone_size: NA; j_call: TRBJ2-2; d_call: NA; cdr3_nt: TGTGCCAGCAGCTTAGAGGGGATACTCACCGGGGAGCTGTTTTTT; cdr3_aa: CASSLEGILTGELFF
v_call: TRBV7-9; clone_size: NA; j_call: TRBJ1-2; d_call: NA; cdr3_nt: TGTGCCAGCAGCTTGCAGGGGAGAAAAAAGGGCTACACCTTC; cdr3_aa: CASSLQGRKKGYTF
v_call: TRBV6-5; clone_size: NA; j_call: TRBJ2-7; d_call: NA; cdr3_nt: TGTGCCAGCAGTTCCAGCGGGTCAAGCGACGAGCAGTACTTC; cdr3_aa: CASSSSGSSDEQYF
v_call: TRBV5-1; clone_size: NA; j_call: TRBJ2-3; d_call: NA; cdr3_nt: TGCGCCAGCAGCTTGGGACTAGTTGGGAGCACAGATACGCAGTATTTT; cdr3_aa: CASSLGLVGSTDTQYF
v_call: TRBV20-1; clone_size: NA; j_call: TRBJ1-1; d_call: NA; cdr3_nt: TGCAGTGCTCCCGACAGGCATAAAGCTTTCTTT; cdr3_aa: CSAPDRHKAFF
v_call: TRBV2; clone_size: NA; j_call: TRBJ2-7; d_call: NA; cdr3_nt: TGTGCCAGCAGCTTACAGGGCTACGAGCAGTACTTC; cdr3_aa: CASSLQGYEQYF
v_call: TRBV15; clone_size: few; j_call: TRBJ1-2; d_call: NA; cdr3_nt: TGTGCCACCAGCAGACAAAAGGAGGTTTCTTATGGCTACACCTTC; cdr3_aa: CATSRQKEVSYGYTF
v_call: TRBV27; clone_size: NA; j_call: TRBJ1-1; d_call: TRBD1; cdr3_nt: TGTGCCAGCAGTTTACTACAGGGGGTCACTGAAGCTTTCTTT; cdr3_aa: CASSLLQGVTEAFF
v_call: TRBV7-2; clone_size: NA; j_call: TRBJ1-1; d_call: NA; cdr3_nt: TGTGCCAGCAACCCTACCTGGGGACACCTCATGAACACTGAAGCTTTCTTT; cdr3_aa: CASNPTWGHLMNTEAFF
v_call: TRBV5-6; clone_size: NA; j_call: TRBJ1-2; d_call: TRBD1; cdr3_nt: TGTGCCAGCAGCTGGGGGACAGGGGGGGACTATGGCTACACCTTC; cdr3_aa: CASSWGTGGDYGYTF
v_call: TRBV4-3; clone_size: NA; j_call: TRBJ1-1; d_call: TRBD1; cdr3_nt: TGCGCCAGCAACCGAGGGACAGGGTTTCGAATGAACACTGAAGCTTTCTTT; cdr3_aa: CASNRGTGFRMNTEAFF
v_call: TRBV10-3; clone_size: NA; j_call: TRBJ2-3; d_call: NA; cdr3_nt: TGTGCCATCAGTGACGCTCGGGGTGGAGATACGCAGTATTTT; cdr3_aa: CAISDARGGDTQYF
v_call: TRBV4-1; clone_size: NA; j_call: TRBJ1-1; d_call: NA; cdr3_nt: TGCGCCAGCAGCCAAGGCCCGGGTCTGAACACTGAAGCTTTCTTT; cdr3_aa: CASSQGPGLNTEAFF
v_call: TRBV5-1; clone_size: NA; j_call: TRBJ2-1; d_call: TRBD2; cdr3_nt: TGCGCCAGCAGCACCTCGACTAGCGGGGGGCCTTACAATGAGCAGTTCTTC; cdr3_aa: CASSTSTSGGPYNEQFF
v_call: TRBV27; clone_size: NA; j_call: TRBJ2-3; d_call: NA; cdr3_nt: TGTGCCAGCAGGTTTCTAGAGGGGGTATCAGATACGCAGTATTTT; cdr3_aa: CASRFLEGVSDTQYF
v_call: TRBV6-4; clone_size: NA; j_call: TRBJ2-7; d_call: NA; cdr3_nt: TGTGCCAGCAGTGTTTTTGCCGGGACCTACGAGCAGTACTTC; cdr3_aa: CASSVFAGTYEQYF
v_call: TRBV9; clone_size: NA; j_call: TRBJ2-1; d_call: TRBD1; cdr3_nt: TGTGCCAGCTCGACTTCGGGGACAGGGAGTAATGAGCAGTTCTTC; cdr3_aa: CASSTSGTGSNEQFF
v_call: TRBV7-6; clone_size: NA; j_call: TRBJ2-1; d_call: NA; cdr3_nt: TGTGCCAGCAGCTCCCAAAGAACAGGGAACTACGACAATGAGCAGTTCTTC; cdr3_aa: CASSSQRTGNYDNEQFF
v_call: TRBV13; clone_size: NA; j_call: TRBJ2-7; d_call: TRBD2; cdr3_nt: TGTGCCAGCAGCTCCCTGAGCGGGGGGTTCAACGAGCAGTACTTC; cdr3_aa: CASSSLSGGFNEQYF
v_call: TRBV4-3; clone_size: NA; j_call: TRBJ1-1; d_call: NA; cdr3_nt: TGCGCCAGCAGCCAGGAAGCGACAGCTAACACTGAAGCTTTCTTT; cdr3_aa: CASSQEATANTEAFF
v_call: TRBV7-3; clone_size: NA; j_call: TRBJ2-5; d_call: TRBD2; cdr3_nt: TGTGCCAGCAGCCTCGGACTAGCGGGGGGCCAAGAGACCCAGTACTTC; cdr3_aa: CASSLGLAGGQETQYF
v_call: TRBV6-1; clone_size: NA; j_call: TRBJ1-5; d_call: NA; cdr3_nt: TGTGCCAGCAGTGAAGCGGGGGGAAACGGGCCCCAGCATTTT; cdr3_aa: CASSEAGGNGPQHF
v_call: TRBV6-5; clone_size: NA; j_call: TRBJ2-4; d_call: NA; cdr3_nt: TGTGCCAGCAGTTACCTGGGCCAGGGTAGGGACATTCAGTACTTC; cdr3_aa: CASSYLGQGRDIQYF
v_call: TRBV9; clone_size: NA; j_call: TRBJ2-5; d_call: TRBD2; cdr3_nt: TGTGCCAGTTCCGGCGGGGGACCGAAAGAGACCCAGTACTTC; cdr3_aa: CASSGGGPKETQYF
v_call: TRBV7-9; clone_size: once; j_call: TRBJ1-1; d_call: NA; cdr3_nt: TGTGCCAGCAGCTCCCGAGGAGGGGGGGCAGAACAATCGACTGAAGCTTTCTTT; cdr3_aa: CASSSRGGGAEQSTEAFF
v_call: TRBV5-6; clone_size: NA; j_call: TRBJ2-5; d_call: NA; cdr3_nt: TGTGCCAGCAGCTTGGGGCTAGCAGGAAGTGAGACCCAGTACTTC; cdr3_aa: CASSLGLAGSETQYF
v_call: TRBV6-5; clone_size: NA; j_call: TRBJ2-7; d_call: TRBD1; cdr3_nt: TGTGCCAGCAGTTACGGGCAGGGGGCCTACGAGCAGTACTTC; cdr3_aa: CASSYGQGAYEQYF
v_call: TRBV30; clone_size: NA; j_call: TRBJ2-1; d_call: NA; cdr3_nt: TGTGCCTGGAGTTCAAAGCGGGTTGAGCAGTTCTTC; cdr3_aa: CAWSSKRVEQFF
v_call: TRBV2; clone_size: NA; j_call: TRBJ1-2; d_call: TRBD1; cdr3_nt: TGTGCCAGAGGACAGGGAAGGGACTATGGCTACACCTTC; cdr3_aa: CARGQGRDYGYTF
v_call: TRBV12-5; clone_size: NA; j_call: TRBJ1-2; d_call: NA; cdr3_nt: TGTGCTAGTGGTTTGGTAATTGGAGAAGGGGCCCCCTCTAGGGGCTACACCTTC; cdr3_aa: CASGLVIGEGAPSRGYTF
v_call: TRBV2; clone_size: NA; j_call: TRBJ2-3; d_call: NA; cdr3_nt: TGTGCCAGCCTGCTGCTGGGGCCCTGTTTT; cdr3_aa: CASLLLGPCF
v_call: TRBV5-1; clone_size: NA; j_call: TRBJ2-1; d_call: TRBD2; cdr3_nt: TGCGCCAGCCGACTAGCGGGGGGGGACAATGAGCAGTTCTTC; cdr3_aa: CASRLAGGDNEQFF
v_call: TRBV4-1; clone_size: NA; j_call: TRBJ2-3; d_call: NA; cdr3_nt: TGCGCCAGCAGCGCACGACAGTTCAGTGCAGATACGCAGTATTTT; cdr3_aa: CASSARQFSADTQYF
v_call: TRBV7-6; clone_size: NA; j_call: TRBJ2-5; d_call: TRBD1; cdr3_nt: TGTGCCAGCAGCTTACGACTAATTGGGACAGAGAAGAAAGAGACCCAGTACTTC; cdr3_aa: CASSLRLIGTEKKETQYF
v_call: TRBV29-1; clone_size: NA; j_call: TRBJ2-7; d_call: NA; cdr3_nt: TGCAGCGTTGAAGATTTCTCTTACGAGCAGTACTTC; cdr3_aa: CSVEDFSYEQYF
v_call: TRBV20-1; clone_size: NA; j_call: TRBJ2-7; d_call: NA; cdr3_nt: TGCAGTGCTAGAGAGACAGGTGGGCAGTACTTC; cdr3_aa: CSARETGGQYF
v_call: TRBV6-5; clone_size: NA; j_call: TRBJ2-1; d_call: TRBD1; cdr3_nt: TGTGCCAGCAGCTCTGGGACAGGGCTCTACAATGAGCAGTTCTTC; cdr3_aa: CASSSGTGLYNEQFF